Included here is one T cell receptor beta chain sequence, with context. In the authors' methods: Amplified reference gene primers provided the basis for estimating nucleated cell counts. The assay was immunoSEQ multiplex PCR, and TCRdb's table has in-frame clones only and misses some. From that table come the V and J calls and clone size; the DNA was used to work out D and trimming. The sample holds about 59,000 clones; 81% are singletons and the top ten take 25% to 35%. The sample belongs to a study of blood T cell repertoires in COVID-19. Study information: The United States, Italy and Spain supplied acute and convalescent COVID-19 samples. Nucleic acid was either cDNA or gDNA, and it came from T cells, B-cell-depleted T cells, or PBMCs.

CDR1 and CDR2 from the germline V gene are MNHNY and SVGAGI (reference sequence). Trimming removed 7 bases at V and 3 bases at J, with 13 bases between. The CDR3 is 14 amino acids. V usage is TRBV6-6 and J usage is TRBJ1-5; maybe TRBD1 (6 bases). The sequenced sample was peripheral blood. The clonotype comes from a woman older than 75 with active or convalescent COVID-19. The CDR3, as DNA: TGTGCCAGCACCTTGACAGGAAACAATCAGCCCCAGCATTTT. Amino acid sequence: CASTLTGNNQPQHF.